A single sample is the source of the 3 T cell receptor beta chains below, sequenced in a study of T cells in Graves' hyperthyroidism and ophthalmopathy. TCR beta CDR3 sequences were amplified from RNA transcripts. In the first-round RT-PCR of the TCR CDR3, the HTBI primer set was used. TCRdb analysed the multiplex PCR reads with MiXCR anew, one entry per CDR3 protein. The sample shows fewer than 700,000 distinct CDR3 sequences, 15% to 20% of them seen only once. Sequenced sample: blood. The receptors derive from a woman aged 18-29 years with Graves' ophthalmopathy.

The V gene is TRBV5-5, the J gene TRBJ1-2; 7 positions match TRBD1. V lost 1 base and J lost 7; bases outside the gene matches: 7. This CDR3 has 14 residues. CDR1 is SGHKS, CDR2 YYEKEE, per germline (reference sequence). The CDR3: CASSLKSAGGGYTF. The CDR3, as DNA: TGTGCCAGCAGCTTGAAGTCAGCAGGGGGTGGCTACACCTTC.

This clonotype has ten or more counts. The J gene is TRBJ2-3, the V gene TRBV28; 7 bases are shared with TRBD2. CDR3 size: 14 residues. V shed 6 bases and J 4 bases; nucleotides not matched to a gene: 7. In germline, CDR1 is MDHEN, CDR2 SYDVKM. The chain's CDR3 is CASSPRGGSDTQYF. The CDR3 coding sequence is TGTGCCAGCAGCCCCCGGGGAGGGTCAGATACGCAGTATTTT.

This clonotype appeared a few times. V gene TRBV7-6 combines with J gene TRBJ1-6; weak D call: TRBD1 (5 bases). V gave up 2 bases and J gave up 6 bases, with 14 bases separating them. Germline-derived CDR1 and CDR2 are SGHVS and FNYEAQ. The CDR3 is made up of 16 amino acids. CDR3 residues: CASSLKKGQINSPLHF. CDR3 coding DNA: TGTGCCAGCAGCTTAAAAAAAGGACAAATTAATTCACCCCTCCACTTT.